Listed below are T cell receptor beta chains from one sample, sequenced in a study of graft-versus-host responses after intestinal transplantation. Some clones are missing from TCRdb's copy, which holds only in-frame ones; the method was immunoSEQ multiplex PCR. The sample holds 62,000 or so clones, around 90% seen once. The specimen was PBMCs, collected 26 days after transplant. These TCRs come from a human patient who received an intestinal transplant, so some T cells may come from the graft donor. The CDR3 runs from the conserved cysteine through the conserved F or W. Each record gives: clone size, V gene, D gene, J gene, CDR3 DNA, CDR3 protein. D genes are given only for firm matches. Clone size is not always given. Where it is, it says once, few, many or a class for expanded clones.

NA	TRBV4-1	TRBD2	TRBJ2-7	TGCGCCAGCAGCCAAGATCGCCTAGCGGGAGGTTTTGCCTACGAGCAGTACTTC	CASSQDRLAGGFAYEQYF
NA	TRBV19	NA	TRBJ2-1	TGTGCCAGTAGTGTCCTTAGCGGTCCCTTCAATGAGCAGTTCTTC	CASSVLSGPFNEQFF
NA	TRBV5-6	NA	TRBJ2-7	TGTGCCAGCAGCTTCCCTCCACGGTACGAGCAGTACTTC	CASSFPPRYEQYF
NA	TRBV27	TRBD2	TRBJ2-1	TGTGCCAGCAGTTTCGAAGGGGTTTTTAGCGGGAGCATCTATGAGCAGTTCTTC	CASSFEGVFSGSIYEQFF
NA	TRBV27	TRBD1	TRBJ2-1	TGTGCCAGCGGATTTTCGGGACAGCCCTACAATGAGCAGTTCTTC	CASGFSGQPYNEQFF
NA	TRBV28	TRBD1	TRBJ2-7	TGTGCCAGCAGAATGGGACAGGGGGGGCTGGAAGGAGCCTCCGAGCAGTACTTC	CASRMGQGGLEGASEQYF
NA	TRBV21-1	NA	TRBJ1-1	TGTGCCAGCAGCATTGAGGGTAGTATCACTGAAGCTTTCTTT	CASSIEGSITEAFF
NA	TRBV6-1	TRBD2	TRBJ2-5	TGTGCCAGCAGCGGACTAGCGGGGGGTGCTGAGACCCAGTACTTC	CASSGLAGGAETQYF
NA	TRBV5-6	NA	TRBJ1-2	TGTGCCAGCAGCTTGGGAAGGGGCTATGGCTACACCTTC	CASSLGRGYGYTF
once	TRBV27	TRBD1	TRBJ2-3	TGTGCCAGCAGTTTACCTGGGACAGGCTGGTATTTT	CASSLPGTGWYF
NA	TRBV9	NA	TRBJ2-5	TGTGCCAGCAGCGTAGGACCGGGACTTGATCAAGAGACCCAGTACTTC	CASSVGPGLDQETQYF
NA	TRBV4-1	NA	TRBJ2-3	TGCGCCAGCAGCCAAGTAATAAGTCTAGGGGCCACAGATACGCAGTATTTT	CASSQVISLGATDTQYF
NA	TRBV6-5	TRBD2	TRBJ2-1	TGTGCCAGCAGTTACTCGATCGGGGGGGTTGGCAATGAGCAGTTCTTC	CASSYSIGGVGNEQFF
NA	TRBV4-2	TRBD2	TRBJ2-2	TGTGCCAGCAGCCAGTATACTAGCGGGAGAGGGAACACCGGGGAGCTGTTTTTT	CASSQYTSGRGNTGELFF
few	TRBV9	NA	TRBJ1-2	TGTGCCAGCAGCCCGTCGGGGGGGGATACCTATGGCTACACCTTC	CASSPSGGDTYGYTF
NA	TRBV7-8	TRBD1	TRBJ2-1	TGTGCCAGCAGCTTAGACGGGACAGGGTACAATGAGCAGTTCTTC	CASSLDGTGYNEQFF
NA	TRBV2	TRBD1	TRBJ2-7	TGTGCCAGCAGCGTGGGACAGAGCGAGCAGTACTTC	CASSVGQSEQYF
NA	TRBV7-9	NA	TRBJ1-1	TGTGCCAGCAGCTTGGAACAGGGTGGCACTGAAGCTTTCTTT	CASSLEQGGTEAFF
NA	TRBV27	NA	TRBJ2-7	TGTGCCAGCAGTTTCACCTCGAGCTCCTACGAGCAGTACTTC	CASSFTSSSYEQYF
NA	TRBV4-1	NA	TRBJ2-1	TGCGCCAGCAGCCAAGATACCCACAGGCTGAGCTCCTACAATGAGCAGTTCTTC	CASSQDTHRLSSYNEQFF
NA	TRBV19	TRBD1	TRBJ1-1	TGTGCCAGTAGATCCCAGGGGGCAAGTACTTTCTTT	CASRSQGASTFF
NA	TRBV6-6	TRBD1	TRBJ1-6	TGTGCCAGCAGTTACGTCCCGGGACAGGATTCACCCCTCCACTTT	CASSYVPGQDSPLHF
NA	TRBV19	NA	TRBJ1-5	TGTGCCAGTAGTATAGAAATCCAGGGTCAGCCCCAGCATTTT	CASSIEIQGQPQHF
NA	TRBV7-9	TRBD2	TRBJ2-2	TGTGCCAGCAGCTTACGGCTAGCGGGAGTAGGAACCGGGGAGCTGTTTTTT	CASSLRLAGVGTGELFF
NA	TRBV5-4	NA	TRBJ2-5	TGTGCCAGCAGCTTGAGTCGGGGCCAAGAGACCCAGTACTTC	CASSLSRGQETQYF
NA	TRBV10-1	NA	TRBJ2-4	TGCGCCAGCAGTCAGGGGGGCTCGGGCATTCAGTACTTC	CASSQGGSGIQYF
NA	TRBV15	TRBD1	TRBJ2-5	TGTGCCACCAGCAGAACCACGCCAGACAGGGAAGAGACCCAGTACTTC	CATSRTTPDREETQYF
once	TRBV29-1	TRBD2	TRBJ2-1	TGCAGCGTTGAAGGGTTGCGGGGGGGCTCCTACAATGAGCAGTTCTTC	CSVEGLRGGSYNEQFF